This passage covers 22 T cell receptor beta chains from one sample sequenced in a study of Ad26.COV2.S vaccination and SARS-CoV-2 variants. TCRdb's table, derived via immunoSEQ multiplex PCR, lists solely in-frame clones and lacks some. Among over 85,000 clones listed, 82% were seen once. The material was peripheral blood, obtained after recovery from COVID-19. These receptors all come from a human donor who had recovered from COVID-19.

The chain employs TRBV10-2 and TRBJ2-1; D uncertain. The CDR3 contains 15 residues. CDR1 and CDR2 from the germline V gene are WSHSY and SAAADI. The ends were cut back, 3 bases at V and 4 bases at J, with 13 bases in the middle. The CDR3 DNA reads TGCGCCAGCAGTGAAAACGGCATACTTTACAATGAGCAGTTCTTC. Protein sequence: CASSENGILYNEQFF.

This chain joins TRBV15 and TRBJ1-1; D perhaps matches TRBD1 (5 bases). Germline CDR1 LNHNV, CDR2 YYDKDF (reference sequence). V was trimmed by 1 base and J by 11 bases, leaving 11 bases between them. There are 12 residues in the CDR3. The CDR3 sequence: CATSRVPRGAFF. The DNA of the CDR3 is TGTGCCACCAGCAGAGTTCCTCGGGGGGCTTTCTTT. The full variable domain, rest sourced from reference TRBV15 and TRBJ1-1, is DAMVIQNPRYQVTQFGKPVTLSCSQTLNHNVMYWYQQKSSQAPKLLFHYYDKDFNNEADTPDNFQSRRPNTSFCFLDIRSPGLGDTAMYLCATSRVPRGAFFGQGTRLTVV.

The chain combines TRBV27 with TRBJ2-1; possibly TRBD1 for D (6 bases). CDR1 and CDR2 (germline): MNHEY, SMNVEV (reference sequence). This CDR3 has 15 amino acids. V was pared by 0 bases and J by 8 bases, with 14 bases between. This chain's CDR3 is CASSLSMGARDEQFF. The CDR3, as DNA: TGTGCCAGCAGTTTATCTATGGGGGCGCGCGATGAGCAGTTCTTC.

J is TRBJ2-2 and V is TRBV4-3; D may be TRBD2 (5 bases). V dropped 1 base and J dropped 4 bases, with 10 bases sitting between them. CDR1 and CDR2 (germline): LGHNA, YSLEER. CDR3 length: 15 residues. In DNA, the CDR3 is TGCGCCAGCAGCCAAGCGGGATGGTCCACCGGGGAGCTGTTTTTT. Residues: CASSQAGWSTGELFF.

The genes are TRBV11-2 and TRBJ1-1; D is ambiguous. V gave up 2 bases and J gave up 1 base, with 5 bases separating them. The CDR3 covers 13 residues. Germline loops: CDR1 SGHAT, CDR2 FQNNGV. The CDR3, as DNA: TGTGCCAGCAGCTTACGGGGGAACACTGAAGCTTTCTTT. This gives the protein CASSLRGNTEAFF.

This clone was detected only a few times. The V gene is TRBV28, the J gene TRBJ2-1, with 13 bases lining up with TRBD2. Germline CDR1 and CDR2: MDHEN and SYDVKM. The CDR3 totals 14 residues. With 7 bases clipped from V and 6 bases from J, the junction kept 3 bases outside the gene matches. CDR3 nucleotides: TGTGCCAGCAAATGGACTAGCGGGAGCAATGAGCAGTTCTTC. Its protein is CASKWTSGSNEQFF. Combining the CDR3 with reference TRBV28 and TRBJ2-1 gives the whole variable domain DVKVTQSSRYLVKRTGEKVFLECVQDMDHENMFWYRQDPGLGLRLIYFSYDVKMKEKGDIPEGYSVSREKKERFSLILESASTNQTSMYLCASKWTSGSNEQFFGPGTRLTVL.

CDR3 residues: CASKGTGGSETQYF. Here the CDR3 DNA reads TGTGCCAGCAAAGGGACAGGGGGTAGTGAGACCCAGTACTTC. This rearrangement joins TRBV2 to TRBJ2-5; the match to TRBD1 covers 11 bases. CDR1 and CDR2 (germline): SNHLY, FYNNEI. The CDR3 has 14 amino acids. The junction had 6 bases not matched to a gene; V was cut back by 7 bases and J by 5 bases.

The chain carries TRBV6-4 and TRBJ2-3, with 9 bases that match TRBD2. Per the germline V gene, CDR1 is MRHNA and CDR2 is SNTAGT. Trimming removed 4 bases from V and 1 base from J; junction bases left unmatched: 9. The CDR3 sequence is 17 residues long. The CDR3: CASSVWLGGGGTDTQYF. The CDR3 DNA reads as TGTGCCAGCAGTGTATGGCTGGGCGGGGGGGGCACAGATACGCAGTATTTT.

V usage is TRBV2 and J usage is TRBJ1-4; D gene ambiguous. Germline CDR1 SNHLY, CDR2 FYNNEI. The CDR3 consists of 14 residues. Trimming shortened V by 7 bases and J by 4 bases, and 13 bases separated the two germline ends. The CDR3: CASIFGRSNEKLFF. CDR3 DNA: TGTGCCAGCATCTTCGGACGGAGTAATGAAAAACTGTTTTTT.

The V gene is TRBV5-1, the J gene TRBJ1-2; D not resolved. Germline CDR1 SGHRS, CDR2 YFSETQ. This CDR3 is built from 13 residues. V lost 0 bases to trimming and J lost 5 bases, with 8 bases between them. The CDR3 coding sequence is TGCGCCAGCAGCTTGGACAGACGATATGGCTACACCTTC. Its translation is CASSLDRRYGYTF.

The V call is TRBV18, the J call TRBJ2-2; 8 bases agree with TRBD2. CDR1 is KGHSH, CDR2 LQKENI, per germline. Trimming took 4 bases from V and 8 from J; bases not matched to a gene: 15. The CDR3 is made up of 17 amino acids. CDR3 nucleotide sequence: TGTGCCAGCTCACGGCCGGGACTAGATCTTCTTACGGGGGAGCTGTTTTTT. Its protein is CASSRPGLDLLTGELFF.

This sequence joins TRBV7-3 and TRBJ1-6, with TRBD1 as a possible D gene (6 bases). V was shortened by 3 bases and J by 5 bases, with 8 bases between the two germline ends. CDR1 and CDR2 from the germline V gene are SGHTA and FQGTGA. The length of the CDR3 is 14 residues. The CDR3 region is CASSFGQHNSPLHF. CDR3 in DNA: TGTGCCAGCAGCTTCGGACAGCATAATTCACCCCTCCACTTT. The variable domain in full, completed from reference TRBV7-3 and TRBJ1-6, reads GAGVSQTPSNKVTEKGKYVELRCDPISGHTALYWYRQSLGQGPEFLIYFQGTGAADDSGLPNDRFFAVRPEGSVSTLKIQRTERGDSAVYLCASSFGQHNSPLHFGNGTRLTVT.

V and J are TRBV11-2 and TRBJ1-5; D unresolved. Germline CDR1 SGHAT, CDR2 FQNNGV. Trimming took off 5 bases at V and 9 bases at J, with 17 bases between the two ends. The CDR3 runs to 14 residues. The CDR3 DNA reads as TGTGCCAGCAGCGCCGACACGATCGCAGGGCCCCAGCATTTT. Protein product: CASSADTIAGPQHF.

The chain is built from TRBV28 and TRBJ2-1; D is perhaps TRBD1 (6 bases). This CDR3 has 18 residues. Germline values: CDR1 MDHEN, CDR2 SYDVKM. V shed 6 bases and J shed 8 bases, with 29 bases lying between them. The CDR3 DNA reads TGTGCCAGCAGAAGAGGGGCAGGGGCGACGGGATATTTGGATGAGCAGTTCTTC. This encodes CASRRGAGATGYLDEQFF.

This clone was picked up a small number of times. The gene calls are TRBV5-4 and TRBJ2-1, with D uncertain. Trimming pared 4 bases from V and 8 bases from J, leaving 10 bases between. The CDR3 is 12 residues long. Germline-derived CDR1 and CDR2 are SGHNT and YYREEE (reference sequence). The DNA of the CDR3 is TGTGCCAGCAGCCCTCTAGGCTATGAGCAGTTCTTC. Its translation: CASSPLGYEQFF.

The chain uses TRBV18 and TRBJ2-1; tentatively, D is TRBD2 (5 bases). The germline CDR1 and CDR2 sequences are KGHSH and LQKENI. Trimming shortened V by 2 bases and J by 5 bases, and 19 bases separated the two germline ends. The CDR3 contains 17 residues. CDR3 nucleotide sequence: TGTGCCAGCTCACCAAAACCGACGGGGATACTTAACAATGAGCAGTTCTTC. This codes for CASSPKPTGILNNEQFF.

The chain recombines TRBV5-5 with TRBJ1-5, with 8 bases fitting TRBD1. The CDR3 sequence is 14 residues long. CDR1 is SGHKS and CDR2 is YYEKEE in the germline V gene (reference sequence). The junction had 8 bases not matched to a gene; V was cut back by 3 bases and J by 9 bases. The CDR3 is CASSSVAGGRPQHF. CDR3 coding DNA: TGTGCCAGCAGCTCCGTCGCAGGGGGCCGGCCCCAGCATTTT.

This chain joins TRBV4-1 and TRBJ2-2, with D perhaps TRBD2 (6 bases). The ends were cut back, 4 bases at V and 0 bases at J, with 12 bases in the middle. The CDR3 loop spans 16 amino acids. CDR1 MGHRA and CDR2 YSYEKL come from the germline V gene. This CDR3 is CASSRAEGPNTGELFF. The CDR3 nucleotides are TGCGCCAGCAGCCGAGCGGAGGGACCGAACACCGGGGAGCTGTTTTTT.

This chain connects TRBV6-6 to TRBJ1-6, with 8 bases that match TRBD1. Germline values: CDR1 MNHNY, CDR2 SVGAGI (reference sequence). The CDR3 covers 14 residues. The ends lost 10 bases at V and 5 bases at J; junction bases unmatched: 7. CDR3: CAISQGVDNSPLHF. The CDR3 nucleotides are TGTGCCATTTCACAGGGGGTAGATAATTCACCCCTCCACTTT.

The chain joins TRBV9 to TRBJ2-2; D is ambiguous. Trimming removed 0 bases from V and 6 bases from J, with 3 bases in between. Germline values: CDR1 SGDLS, CDR2 YYNGEE. This CDR3 is 12 amino acids long. The CDR3 region is CASSVVSGELFF. The CDR3 coding sequence is TGTGCCAGCAGCGTAGTTTCCGGGGAGCTGTTTTTT.

The rearrangement links TRBV5-6 to TRBJ2-7; 8 nucleotides match TRBD2. V gave up 5 bases and J gave up 4 bases; unmatched junction bases: 11. CDR1 and CDR2 (germline): SGHDT, YYEEEE. This CDR3 is built from 15 residues. The DNA of the CDR3 is TGTGCCAGCAGTACCCTAGCGGGCCCCTGGTACGAGCAGTACTTC. It is translated as CASSTLAGPWYEQYF.

The chain uses TRBV29-1 and TRBJ2-7; TRBD2 matches at 15 bases. The length of the CDR3 is 20 residues. In germline, CDR1 is SQVTM, CDR2 ANQGSEA. V lost 3 bases and J lost 1; bases outside the gene matches: 16. CDR3 protein: CSVDVRTSGRAKQKSYEQYF. The CDR3 coding sequence is TGCAGCGTTGACGTCCGGACTAGCGGGAGGGCCAAACAAAAATCCTACGAGCAGTACTTC.